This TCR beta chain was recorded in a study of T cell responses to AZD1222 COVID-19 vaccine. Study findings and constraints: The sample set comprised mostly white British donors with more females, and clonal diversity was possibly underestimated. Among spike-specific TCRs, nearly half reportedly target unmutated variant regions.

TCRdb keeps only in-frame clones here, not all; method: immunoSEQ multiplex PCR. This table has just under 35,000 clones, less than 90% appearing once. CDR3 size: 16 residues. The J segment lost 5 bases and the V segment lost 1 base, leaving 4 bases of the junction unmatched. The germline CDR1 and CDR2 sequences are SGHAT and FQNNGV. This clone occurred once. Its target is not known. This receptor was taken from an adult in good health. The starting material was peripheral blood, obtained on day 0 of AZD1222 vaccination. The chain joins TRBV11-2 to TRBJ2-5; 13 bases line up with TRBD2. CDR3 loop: CASSLGGLAGSETQYF. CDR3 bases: TGTGCCAGCAGCTTAGGGGGACTAGCGGGATCTGAGACCCAGTACTTC.